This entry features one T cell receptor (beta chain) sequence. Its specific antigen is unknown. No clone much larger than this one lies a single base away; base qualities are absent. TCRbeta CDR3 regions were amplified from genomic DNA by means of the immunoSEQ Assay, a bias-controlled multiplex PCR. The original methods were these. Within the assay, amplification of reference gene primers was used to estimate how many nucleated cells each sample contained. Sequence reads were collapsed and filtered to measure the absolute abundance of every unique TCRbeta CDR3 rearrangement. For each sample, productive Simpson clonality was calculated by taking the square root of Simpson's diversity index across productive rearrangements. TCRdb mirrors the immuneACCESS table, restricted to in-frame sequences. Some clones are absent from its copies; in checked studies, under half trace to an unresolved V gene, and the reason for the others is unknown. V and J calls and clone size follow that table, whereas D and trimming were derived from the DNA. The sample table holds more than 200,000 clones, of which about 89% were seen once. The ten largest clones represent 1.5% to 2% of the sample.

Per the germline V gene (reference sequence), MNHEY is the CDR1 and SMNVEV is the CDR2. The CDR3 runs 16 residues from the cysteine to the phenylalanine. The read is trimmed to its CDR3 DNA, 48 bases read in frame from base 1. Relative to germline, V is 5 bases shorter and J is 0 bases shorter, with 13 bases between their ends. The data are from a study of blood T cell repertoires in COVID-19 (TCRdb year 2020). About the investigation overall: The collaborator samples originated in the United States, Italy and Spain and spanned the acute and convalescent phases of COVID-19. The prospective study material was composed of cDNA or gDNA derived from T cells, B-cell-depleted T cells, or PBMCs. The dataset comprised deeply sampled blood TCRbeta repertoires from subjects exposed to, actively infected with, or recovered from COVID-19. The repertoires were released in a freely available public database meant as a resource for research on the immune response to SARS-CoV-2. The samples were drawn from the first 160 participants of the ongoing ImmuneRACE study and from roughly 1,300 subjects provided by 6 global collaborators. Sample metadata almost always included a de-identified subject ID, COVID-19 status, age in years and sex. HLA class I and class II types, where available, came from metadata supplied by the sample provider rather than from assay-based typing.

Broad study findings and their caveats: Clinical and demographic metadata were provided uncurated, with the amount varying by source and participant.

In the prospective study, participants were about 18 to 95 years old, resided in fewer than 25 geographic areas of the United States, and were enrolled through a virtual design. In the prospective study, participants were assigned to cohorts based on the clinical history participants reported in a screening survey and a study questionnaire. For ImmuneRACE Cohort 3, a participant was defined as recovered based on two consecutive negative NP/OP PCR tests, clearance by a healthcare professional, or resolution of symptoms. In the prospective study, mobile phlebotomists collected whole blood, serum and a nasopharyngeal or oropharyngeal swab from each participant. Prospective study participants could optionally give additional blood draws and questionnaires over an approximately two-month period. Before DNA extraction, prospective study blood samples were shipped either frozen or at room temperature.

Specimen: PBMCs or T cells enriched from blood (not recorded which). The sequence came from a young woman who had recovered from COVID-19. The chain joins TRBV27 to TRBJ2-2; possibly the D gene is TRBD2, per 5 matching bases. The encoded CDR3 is CASSLGLQPNTGELFF. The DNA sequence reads TGTGCCAGCAGTCTCGGACTGCAACCGAACACCGGGGAGCTGTTTTTT.